This is a list of T cell receptor beta chains from one sample in a study of shared clonotypes between healthy human individuals. Libraries were prepared by immunoSEQ multiplex PCR; TCRdb keeps only in-frame clonotypes and omits some of them. The sample consists of about 1.5 million clones, 95% to 99% of them appearing once. Sequenced material: naive CD4+ T cells sorted from blood. The receptors originated from a young man in good health. CDR3s include the opening cysteine and the closing phenylalanine or tryptophan. The D gene is left open where the match is weak. For some rows the clone size is stated as once, few or many, or as a class when expanded; others skip it.

abundance	d_gene	v_gene	j_gene	CDR3nt	CDR3aa
-	-	TRBV10-2	TRBJ2-2	TGCGCCAGCAGACAGGGCCCCCGGGACACCGGGGAGCTGTTTTTT	CASRQGPRDTGELFF
-	TRBD2	TRBV5-1	TRBJ2-7	TGCGCCAGCAGCGGGAAACTAGCGGGAGTACCCTACGAGCAGTACTTC	CASSGKLAGVPYEQYF
once	-	TRBV5-1	TRBJ1-2	TGCGCCAGCAGTCAGGAGTGGAGTGGCTACACCTTC	CASSQEWSGYTF
-	-	TRBV27	TRBJ2-7	TGTGCCAGCAGTCCGCTGGGGGCCTACGAGCAGTACTTC	CASSPLGAYEQYF
-	-	TRBV5-4	TRBJ2-3	TGTGCCAGCAGCTTGGACGGGCCTAGCACAGATACGCAGTATTTT	CASSLDGPSTDTQYF
-	-	TRBV6-5	TRBJ1-1	TGTGCCAGCAGTTACTCGAGTGACGTTCTCACTGAAGCTTTCTTT	CASSYSSDVLTEAFF
-	TRBD2	TRBV6-5	TRBJ2-3	TGTGCCAGCAGTTACAGCGGCGGGAGGAGCACAGATACGCAGTATTTT	CASSYSGGRSTDTQYF
-	TRBD2	TRBV10-3	TRBJ2-1	TGTGCCATCAGTCGCCAGGGACTAGCGGACAATGAGCAGTTCTTC	CAISRQGLADNEQFF
-	TRBD2	TRBV10-3	TRBJ2-3	TGTGCCATCAACCCGGGACTAGCGGGCACAGATACGCAGTATTTT	CAINPGLAGTDTQYF
-	-	TRBV6-5	TRBJ1-5	TGTGCCAGCAGCTATGACAGGAGCAATCAGCCCCAGCATTTT	CASSYDRSNQPQHF
-	TRBD1	TRBV5-1	TRBJ1-1	TGCGCCAGCAGCTTGGCATTTGGGACAGGGGGTGGATTAAACACTGAAGCTTTCTTT	CASSLAFGTGGGLNTEAFF
-	-	TRBV19	TRBJ1-5	TGTGCCAGTACGGGGATAACAGAGGGTAATCAGCCCCAGCATTTT	CASTGITEGNQPQHF
-	TRBD2	TRBV7-8	TRBJ2-1	TGTGCCAGCAGCCCGGAACTAGCGGGAGATGATGAGCAGTTCTTC	CASSPELAGDDEQFF
-	TRBD2	TRBV6-5	TRBJ2-2	TGTGCCAGCAGGAGCCCTAGCGGGAGTTTCGGGGAGCTGTTTTTT	CASRSPSGSFGELFF
once	TRBD2	TRBV27	TRBJ2-7	TGTGCCAGCAGTGAACCTAGCGGGAGTGTCGACGAGCAGTACTTC	CASSEPSGSVDEQYF
-	-	TRBV7-8	TRBJ2-3	TGTGCCAGCAGCCCCCAACCACGCACAGATACGCAGTATTTT	CASSPQPRTDTQYF
-	TRBD1	TRBV19	TRBJ2-7	TGTGCCAGTAGTGGAAATTTGGACAGGGCAAACTACGAGCAGTACTTC	CASSGNLDRANYEQYF
-	TRBD1	TRBV10-1	TRBJ2-2	TGCGCCAGCAGTGAGACGGGGACAGGGACTCACGGGGAGCTGTTTTTT	CASSETGTGTHGELFF
-	TRBD2	TRBV18	TRBJ2-3	TGTGCCAGCTCACCACCGGGACTAGGGACAGATACGCAGTATTTT	CASSPPGLGTDTQYF
-	-	TRBV14	TRBJ1-2	TGTGCCAGCAGCCAAGATCCGACAGGCTATGGCTACACCTTC	CASSQDPTGYGYTF
-	TRBD1	TRBV5-1	TRBJ2-6	TGCGCCAGCAGCCCCGACAGGGGGCATGGGGCCAACGTCCTGACTTTC	CASSPDRGHGANVLTF
-	TRBD2	TRBV9	TRBJ2-7	TGTGCCAGCAGCGCCGCAGCGGGATCATACGAGCAGTACTTC	CASSAAAGSYEQYF
-	TRBD1	TRBV10-1	TRBJ2-1	TGCGCCAGCAGCCCCTACCGGGACAGGGTGATATACAATGAGCAGTTCTTC	CASSPYRDRVIYNEQFF
-	-	TRBV28	TRBJ2-7	TGTGCCAGCAGTTTAGCCTACGAGCAGTACTTC	CASSLAYEQYF
-	-	TRBV28	TRBJ1-5	TGTGCCAGCAGTTTATCCGTGGGGGGAGGTCAGCCCCAGCATTTT	CASSLSVGGGQPQHF
-	-	TRBV10-3	TRBJ2-3	TGTGCCATCAGTGAAGCGGGTAACACAGATACGCAGTATTTT	CAISEAGNTDTQYF
-	-	TRBV6-1	TRBJ1-1	TGTGCCAGCAGTGTCTCGACGGGGTACACTGAAGCTTTCTTT	CASSVSTGYTEAFF
-	TRBD1	TRBV28	TRBJ1-1	TGTGCCAGCAGTTCCACAGGGGGCCGGACTGAAGCTTTCTTT	CASSSTGGRTEAFF
-	-	TRBV6-6	TRBJ2-7	TGTGCCAGCAGTTACGTTAGCTACGAGCAGTACTTC	CASSYVSYEQYF
-	TRBD2	TRBV5-1	TRBJ2-3	TGCGCCAGCAGCTTGGGGCTAGCGGGGTCTAGCACAGATACGCAGTATTTT	CASSLGLAGSSTDTQYF
-	-	TRBV6-5	TRBJ2-1	TGTGCCAGCATGGCGGGACTGACCTACAATGAGCAGTTCTTC	CASMAGLTYNEQFF
-	-	TRBV6-6	TRBJ1-5	TGTGCCAGCAGTTATTCGGGTATCCCCAATCAGCCCCAGCATTTT	CASSYSGIPNQPQHF